These 27 T cell receptor beta chains were sequenced from one sample in a study of identifying expanded T cells in peripheral blood (dated by TCRdb to about 2019). Libraries were made using the immunoSEQ multiplex PCR assay. Entries here come from immuneACCESS through TCRdb and include only in-frame sequences with V and J called. Some clones fail to appear in such tables; in the studies checked, an unresolved V gene covers under half of the shortfall, and the cause of the remainder is unknown. This sample has some 130,000 clones in its table, and 75% to 90% of those were observed once. Jointly, the top ten make up roughly 8% of the sample. The source material was blood. These receptors originate from a person aged 18 to 70 in good health.

This chain joins TRBV23-1 and TRBJ1-6; D is perhaps TRBD1 (5 bases). TRBV23-1 is identified as an open reading frame with a role that is uncertain. V shed 0 bases and J shed 10 bases, with 10 bases lying between them. The CDR3 spans 14 residues. The CDR3 loop reads CASSQSRGISPLHF. CDR3 nucleotide sequence: TGCGCCAGCAGTCAATCGAGGGGCATCTCACCCCTCCACTTT.

The chain couples TRBV9 to TRBJ2-1; TRBD2 agrees at 7 bases. CDR3 size: 14 residues. With 4 bases clipped from V and 6 bases from J, the junction kept 7 bases outside the gene matches. Germline V gene data show CDR1 as SGDLS and CDR2 as YYNGEE. The CDR3 here is CASSTRLASNEQFF. CDR3 DNA sequence: TGTGCCAGCAGCACCCGACTAGCCTCCAATGAGCAGTTCTTC.

This chain links TRBV6-5 with TRBJ2-3; possible D gene TRBD1, 5 bases. V gave up 6 bases and J gave up 3 bases, with 10 bases separating them. This CDR3 is 13 amino acids long. Germline lookup yields CDR1 MNHEY and CDR2 SVGAGI. CDR3 sequence reads: CASRPTGTDTQYF. Written as DNA, the CDR3 is TGTGCCAGCAGGCCAACAGGAACAGATACGCAGTATTTT.

The V gene is TRBV6-1, the J gene TRBJ2-5, with TRBD1 matching 9 bases. CDR1 is MNHNS, CDR2 SASEGT, per germline. The CDR3 has 15 residues. Trimming removed 10 bases from V and 3 bases from J; junction bases left unmatched: 12. The CDR3 nucleotides are TGTGCCACCAAAAAAGGACAGGGGTTAGAAGAGACCCAGTACTTC. As protein: CATKKGQGLEETQYF.

CDR3 nucleotides: TGTGCCAGCAGCTCAGGACAGGGGTCTACTGATGAGCAGTTCTTC. This codes for CASSSGQGSTDEQFF. This rearrangement joins TRBV13 to TRBJ2-1, with 9 bases lining up with TRBD1. CDR3 length: 15 amino acids. V lost 4 bases to trimming and J lost 8 bases; unmatched junction nucleotides: 9. CDR1 is PRHDT and CDR2 is FYEKMQ in the germline V gene (reference sequence).

The CDR3 reads CASSFLSGGAGDTQYF. CDR3 nucleotide sequence: TGTGCCAGCAGTTTTCTTAGCGGGGGGGCAGGGGATACGCAGTATTTT. The V gene is TRBV27, the J gene TRBJ2-3; 11 bases are shared with TRBD2. The CDR3 spans 16 residues. V shed 3 bases and J 6 bases; nucleotides not matched to a gene: 8. Germline V gene sequence: CDR1 MNHEY, CDR2 SMNVEV (reference sequence).

The gene calls are TRBV5-4 and TRBJ2-3; D not resolved. This CDR3 is built from 13 residues. Germline V lookup: CDR1 SGHNT, CDR2 YYREEE (reference sequence). The ends were cut back, 2 bases at V and 1 base at J, with 5 bases in the middle. CDR3 sequence (DNA): TGTGCCAGCAGCTTCAAGGGCACAGATACGCAGTATTTT. This translates into CASSFKGTDTQYF.

The chain joins TRBV5-4 to TRBJ1-1; D perhaps matches TRBD1 (5 bases). Trimming removed 7 bases from V and 5 bases from J, with 15 bases in between. The CDR3 covers 13 residues. The germline gives CDR1 SGHNT, CDR2 YYREEE (reference sequence). CDR3 protein: CASGGGAWTEAFF. In DNA, the CDR3 is TGTGCCAGCGGGGGTGGGGCCTGGACTGAAGCTTTCTTT.

On this clone: The conserved phenylalanine or tryptophan normally closing the CDR3 is absent here, so this likely arose from a read error. The DNA is omitted, as the CDR3 cannot be located on it reliably, and the CDR3 follows TCRdb's listing. The chain is built from TRBV1 and TRBJ2-7; TRBD2 is the table's D call, not checked against the DNA. TRBV1 constitutes a pseudogene. The CDR3 comprises 9 residues, both ends counted. The CDR3 reads CTSSLAGGT.

The chain combines TRBV7-9 with TRBJ1-1, with 7 positions matching TRBD1. The V gene end was trimmed by 5 bases and the J gene end by 2 bases; junction bases not matched to a gene: 5. The CDR3 consists of 14 residues. In germline, CDR1 is SEHNR, CDR2 FQNEAQ (reference sequence). The CDR3 is CASSQQGPNTEAFF. The CDR3 region has the DNA TGTGCCAGCAGCCAACAGGGGCCCAACACTGAAGCTTTCTTT.

This clone appeared a single time. This chain joins TRBV27 and TRBJ1-4, with D hard to call. CDR3 size: 15 residues. CDR1 is MNHEY and CDR2 is SMNVEV in the germline V gene (reference sequence). V was pared by 1 base and J by 2 bases, with 8 bases between. CDR3 in amino acids: CASSLYGLTNEKLFF. The DNA of the CDR3 is TGTGCCAGCAGTTTATACGGGCTGACTAATGAAAAACTGTTTTTT. The variable domain in full, with the rest retrieved from reference TRBV27 and TRBJ1-4, is EAQVTQNPRYLITVTGKKLTVTCSQNMNHEYMSWYRQDPGLGLRQIYYSMNVEVTDKGDVPEGYKVSRKEKRNFPLILESPSPNQTSLYFCASSLYGLTNEKLFFGSGTQLSVL.

The chain employs TRBV5-5 and TRBJ2-7, with 12 bases identical to TRBD2. V trimming: 2 bases; J trimming: 0 bases; junction bases outside the gene matches: 9. The CDR3 totals 18 residues. Germline lookup yields CDR1 SGHKS and CDR2 YYEKEE (reference sequence). CDR3 nucleotide sequence: TGTGCCAGCAGCTTACTAGCTAGCGGGGGGGCCTCCTCCTACGAGCAGTACTTC. Encoded protein: CASSLLASGGASSYEQYF.

The J gene is TRBJ1-1, the V gene TRBV4-3; 11 bases are shared with TRBD1. Germline CDR1 LGHNA, CDR2 YSLEER. The CDR3 runs to 17 residues. V dropped 1 base and J dropped 1; count of bases not matched to a gene: 5. Here the CDR3 DNA reads TGCGCCAGCAGCCAAGGGACAGGGGGCATTACGAACACTGAAGCTTTCTTT. Amino acid sequence: CASSQGTGGITNTEAFF.

This clone is a singleton in its sample. This chain joins TRBV6-6 and TRBJ1-1, with 10 bases identical to TRBD1. The germline CDR1 and CDR2 sequences are MNHNY and SVGAGI (reference sequence). The CDR3 runs to 15 residues. V was pared by 6 bases and J by 5 bases, with 9 bases of the junction left unmatched. This CDR3 reads CASRAGTGVDTEAFF. The CDR3 DNA sequence: TGTGCCAGCAGGGCCGGGACAGGGGTCGATACTGAAGCTTTCTTT.

The chain carries TRBV7-6 and TRBJ2-2, with D possibly TRBD2 on 6 matching bases. V shed 1 base and J shed 0 bases, with 9 bases lying between them. CDR3 length: 16 amino acids. Germline V gives CDR1 SGHVS, CDR2 FNYEAQ. The CDR3 DNA is TGTGCCAGCAGCTTAGAGTCGGGGGCGAACACCGGGGAGCTGTTTTTT. It codes for CASSLESGANTGELFF.

The J gene is TRBJ2-7, the V gene TRBV21-1; the table's D gene call, TRBD1, was not cross checked with the DNA. TRBV21-1 represents a pseudogene. CDR3 size: 14 residues. This CDR3 reads CARLPGQILVEQYF. The DNA for the CDR3 is TGTGCCAGGTTACCGGGACAGATCCTTGTCGAGCAGTACTTC.

The chain uses TRBV7-9 and TRBJ1-2; no clear D. Between the trimmed V and J ends, which lost 5 bases and 5 bases, there was a span of 15 bases. CDR1 is SEHNR, CDR2 FQNEAQ, per germline (reference sequence). CDR3 size: 14 residues. CDR3 loop: CASSLGREAYGYTF. The CDR3, as DNA: TGTGCCAGCAGCCTGGGGAGGGAGGCTTATGGCTACACCTTC.

This clone appeared a single time. The chain carries TRBV28 and TRBJ2-3; perhaps TRBD2 as D (6 bases). Germline V gives CDR1 MDHEN, CDR2 SYDVKM. The CDR3 has 16 residues. V was clipped by 5 bases and J by 3 bases, with 18 bases between them. In DNA, the CDR3 is TGTGCCAGCAGTGTGAGCGGGCCCCTTGGGACAGATACGCAGTATTTT. Protein product: CASSVSGPLGTDTQYF.

The chain links TRBV7-2 to TRBJ2-7; D is unclear. V lost 1 base and J lost 3, with 10 bases in between. This CDR3 is built from 14 residues. The germline gives CDR1 SGHTA, CDR2 FQGNSA. The CDR3 DNA reads TGTGCCAGCAGCTTAGATCCCACGGGCTACGAGCAGTACTTC. Its translation: CASSLDPTGYEQYF.

This clone was observed a handful of times. The J gene is TRBJ2-7, the V gene TRBV19; D unresolved. Trimming stripped 11 bases from V and 3 bases from J, with 11 bases between. Per the germline V gene, CDR1 is LNHDA and CDR2 is SQIVND (reference sequence). The CDR3 sequence is 11 residues long. The CDR3 is CACGSFYEQYF. CDR3 in DNA: TGTGCCTGCGGATCCTTCTACGAGCAGTACTTC.

The rearrangement uses TRBV20-1 and TRBJ1-5, with D unclear. The CDR3 loop spans 11 amino acids. CDR1 is DFQATT and CDR2 is SNEGSKA in the germline V gene (reference sequence). V gave up 5 bases and J gave up 1 base, with 3 bases separating them. CDR3 loop: CSAESNQPQHF. CDR3 DNA: TGCAGTGCTGAGAGCAATCAGCCCCAGCATTTT.

There are many counts of this clone. The chain links TRBV7-9 to TRBJ1-2; possible D gene TRBD1, 6 bases. CDR3 length equals 13 residues. CDR1 is SEHNR, CDR2 FQNEAQ, per germline (reference sequence). V lost 1 base and J lost 7, with 10 bases in between. For the CDR3, the DNA is TGTGCCAGCAGCTTAGGACAGGACTCTGGCTACACCTTC. This translates into CASSLGQDSGYTF.

The rearrangement joins TRBV28 to TRBJ2-7; D is unresolved. The germline gives CDR1 MDHEN, CDR2 SYDVKM. Trimming removed 3 bases at V and 3 bases at J, with 15 bases between. This CDR3 has 15 amino acids. The CDR3 region has the DNA TGTGCCAGCAGTTTGGTCTCGGTCGGAAACTACGAGCAGTACTTC. Protein product: CASSLVSVGNYEQYF.

Here the CDR3 reads CASSLGQDEKLFF. CDR3 bases: TGCGCCAGCAGCTTGGGGCAAGATGAAAAACTGTTTTTT. The chain joins TRBV5-1 to TRBJ1-4; D unclear. This CDR3 has 13 residues. The ends were cut back, 0 bases at V and 6 bases at J, with 6 bases in the middle. The germline V gene encodes CDR1 SGHRS and CDR2 YFSETQ.

The chain couples TRBV25-1 to TRBJ2-6; no definite D call. The CDR3 totals 16 residues. Germline V gene data show CDR1 as MGHDK and CDR2 as SYGVNS. Trimming left V 4 bases short and J 0 bases short, with 10 bases between. The CDR3 loop reads CASSGMASSGANVLTF. Here the CDR3 DNA reads TGTGCCAGCAGTGGAATGGCCTCCTCTGGGGCCAACGTCCTGACTTTC.

This clone has a single count. The chain carries TRBV19 and TRBJ2-7, with TRBD2 as a possible D gene (6 bases). Looked up from germline, CDR1 is LNHDA and CDR2 is SQIVND (reference sequence). The CDR3 totals 15 residues. V was cut by 5 bases and J by 4 bases, with 18 bases left in between. CDR3: CASSSRRTTTYEQYF. Written as DNA, the CDR3 is TGTGCCAGTAGTTCCAGACGGACTACCACATACGAGCAGTACTTC.

The chain has TRBV19 and TRBJ1-1, with unresolved D. Per germline, CDR1 LNHDA and CDR2 SQIVND (reference sequence). The CDR3 is made up of 11 amino acids. Trimming stripped 7 bases from V and 11 bases from J, with 14 bases between. CDR3 sequence: CASMTADWAFF. Written as DNA, the CDR3 is TGTGCCAGTATGACCGCCGATTGGGCTTTCTTT.